This T cell receptor (beta chain) is drawn from a study of long-term antiretroviral therapy in people with HIV. The study, taken as a whole, reports: Compared with controls, HIV repertoires showed narrower CDR3 length ranges. Missing from the dataset were any data on ART adherence, viral resistance or therapy changes.

Run at survey level, the immunoSEQ assay was version v3.0. This table comes from immunoSEQ multiplex PCR, and its TCRdb copy is limited to in-frame clones, with some not included. The sample holds 20,000 to 30,000 clones, roughly 78% seen once. Trimming took 0 bases from V and 4 from J, leaving 10 bases between them. CDR3 length: 15 amino acids. The germline V gene has CDR1 LNHNV and CDR2 YYDKDF (reference sequence). United States facilities provided treatment to all participants with HIV. Of note for this clone: Its specificity is not known.

Specimen: unsorted PBMCs, collected 1.2 years after starting antiretroviral therapy. The chain couples TRBV15 to TRBJ1-3; TRBD1 might be the D (6 bases). This TCR was sampled from a woman in her forties with HIV. The CDR3 loop reads CATSRDQQGGNTIYF. The CDR3 DNA follows: TGTGCCACCAGCAGAGATCAACAGGGAGGAAACACCATATATTTT.